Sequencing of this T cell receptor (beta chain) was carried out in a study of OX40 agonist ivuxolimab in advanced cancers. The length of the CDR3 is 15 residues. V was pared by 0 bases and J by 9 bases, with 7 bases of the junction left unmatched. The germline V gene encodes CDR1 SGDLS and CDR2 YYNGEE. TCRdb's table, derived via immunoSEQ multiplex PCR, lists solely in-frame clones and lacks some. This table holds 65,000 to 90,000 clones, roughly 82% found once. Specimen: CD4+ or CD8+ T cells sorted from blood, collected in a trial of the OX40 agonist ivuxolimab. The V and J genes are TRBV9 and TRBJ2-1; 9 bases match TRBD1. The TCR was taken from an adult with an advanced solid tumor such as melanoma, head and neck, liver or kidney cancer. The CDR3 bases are TGTGCCAGCAGCGTAGCCGGGACAGGGCGTGGTGAGCAGTTCTTC. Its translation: CASSVAGTGRGEQFF.